This TCR beta chain was identified in a study of T cell responses to AZD1222 COVID-19 vaccine. Study results and limitations: Scientists sampled the repertoires only once the peak T cell response had passed. Among spike-specific TCRs, nearly half reportedly target unmutated variant regions.

V lost 4 bases to trimming and J lost 2 bases, with 5 bases between them. The germline CDR1 and CDR2 sequences are LGHDT and YNNKEL (reference sequence). This CDR3 region has 12 residues. Worth noting for this clone: Antigen: not known.

TCRdb keeps only in-frame clones here, not all; method: immunoSEQ multiplex PCR. The sample contains about 45,000 clones, approximately 80% of which appear only once. This clonotype originated in an adult who received the AZD1222 COVID-19 vaccine. This material consisted of peripheral blood, taken 28 days after the second AZD1222 dose. The chain couples TRBV3-1 (or the pseudogene TRBV3-2) to TRBJ1-2; the D is unclear. CDR3 loop: CASSRPNYGYTF. The CDR3, as DNA: TGTGCCAGCAGCCGACCCAACTATGGCTACACCTTC.